This T cell receptor beta chain was sequenced for a study of identical twins. Broader study findings: Excess sharing between twins was weaker in beta out-of-frame sequences. The same donors were not followed; conclusions instead depended on cross-sectional statistical analysis. Cord blood's abundant beta clonotypes had fewer insertions, unlike memory repertoires.

This clonotype has more than one count but fewer than ten. Its specificity is unknown. Deletions cut 1 base from V and 9 bases from J, with 13 bases between. Germline lookup yields CDR1 MNHNS and CDR2 SASEGT. This CDR3 has 14 amino acids. Addition of a universal primer site occurred through template switching, and cDNA carried unique molecular identifiers. TCRdb recomputed calls from the 5' RACE reads with MiXCR, one row per CDR3 protein. The profile covers a few hundred thousand distinct CDR3 sequences, with 13% to 15% appearing a single time and approximately 0.98% taken by the ten largest. This same sample was also taken into another study, of yellow fever vaccine responses in identical twins.

The clonotype was recovered from a woman aged 18-29 years in good health. The rearrangement uses TRBV6-1 and TRBJ2-1; no reliable D call. The specimen was CD4+ T cells sorted from blood. The CDR3 is CASSEVGSFTEQFF. The DNA for the CDR3 is TGTGCCAGCAGTGAAGTGGGCAGCTTTACTGAGCAGTTCTTC.